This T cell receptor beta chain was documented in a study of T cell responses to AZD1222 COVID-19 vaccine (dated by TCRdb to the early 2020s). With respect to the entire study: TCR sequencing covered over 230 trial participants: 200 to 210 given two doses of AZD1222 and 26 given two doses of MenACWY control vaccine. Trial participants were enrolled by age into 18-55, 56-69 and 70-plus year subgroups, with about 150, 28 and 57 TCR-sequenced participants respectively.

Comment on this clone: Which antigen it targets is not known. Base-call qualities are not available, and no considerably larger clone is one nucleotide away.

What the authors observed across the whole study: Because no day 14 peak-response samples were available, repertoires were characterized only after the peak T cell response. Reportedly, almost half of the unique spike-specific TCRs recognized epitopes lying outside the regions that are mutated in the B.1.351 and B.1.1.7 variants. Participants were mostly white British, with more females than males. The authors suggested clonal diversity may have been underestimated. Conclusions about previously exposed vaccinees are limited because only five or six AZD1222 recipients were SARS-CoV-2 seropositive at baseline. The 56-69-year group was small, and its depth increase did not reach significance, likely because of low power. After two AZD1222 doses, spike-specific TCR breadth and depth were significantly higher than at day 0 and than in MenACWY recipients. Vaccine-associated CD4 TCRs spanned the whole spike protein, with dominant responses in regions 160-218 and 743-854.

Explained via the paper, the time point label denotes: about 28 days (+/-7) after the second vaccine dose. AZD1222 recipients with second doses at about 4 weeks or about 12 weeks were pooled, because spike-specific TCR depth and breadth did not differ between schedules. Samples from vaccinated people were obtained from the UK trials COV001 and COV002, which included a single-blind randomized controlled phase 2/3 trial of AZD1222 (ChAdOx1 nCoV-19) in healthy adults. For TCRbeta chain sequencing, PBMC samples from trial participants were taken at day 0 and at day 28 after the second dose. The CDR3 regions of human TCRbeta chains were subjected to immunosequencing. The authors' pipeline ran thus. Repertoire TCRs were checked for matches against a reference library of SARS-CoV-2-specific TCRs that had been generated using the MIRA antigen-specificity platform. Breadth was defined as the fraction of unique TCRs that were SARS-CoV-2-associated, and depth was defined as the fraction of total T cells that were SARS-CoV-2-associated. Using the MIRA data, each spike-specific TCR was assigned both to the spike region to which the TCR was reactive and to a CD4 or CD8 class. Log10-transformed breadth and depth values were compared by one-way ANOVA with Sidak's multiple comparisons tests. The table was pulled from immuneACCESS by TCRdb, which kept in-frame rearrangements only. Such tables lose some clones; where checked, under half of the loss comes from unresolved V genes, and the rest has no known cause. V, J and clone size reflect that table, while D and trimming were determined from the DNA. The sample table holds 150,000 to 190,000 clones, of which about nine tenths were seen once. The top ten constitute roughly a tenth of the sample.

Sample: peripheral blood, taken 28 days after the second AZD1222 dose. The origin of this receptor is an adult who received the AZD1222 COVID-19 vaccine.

CDR3 protein: CASRVTGVGGYTF. Here is the DNA: TGTGCCAGCAGAGTCACAGGAGTGGGGGGCTACACCTTC. The receptor chain draws on TRBV7-2 and TRBJ1-2; a tentative D call is TRBD1 (5 bases match). V is cut by 6 bases and J by 8 bases, and the space between the germline ends is 16 bases. CDR1 and CDR2 were assigned from the germline V gene as SGHTA and FQGNSA. Inclusive of the bounding cysteine and phenylalanine, the CDR3 is 13 residues long. Just CDR3 DNA is preserved here, 39 bases in frame from base 1.